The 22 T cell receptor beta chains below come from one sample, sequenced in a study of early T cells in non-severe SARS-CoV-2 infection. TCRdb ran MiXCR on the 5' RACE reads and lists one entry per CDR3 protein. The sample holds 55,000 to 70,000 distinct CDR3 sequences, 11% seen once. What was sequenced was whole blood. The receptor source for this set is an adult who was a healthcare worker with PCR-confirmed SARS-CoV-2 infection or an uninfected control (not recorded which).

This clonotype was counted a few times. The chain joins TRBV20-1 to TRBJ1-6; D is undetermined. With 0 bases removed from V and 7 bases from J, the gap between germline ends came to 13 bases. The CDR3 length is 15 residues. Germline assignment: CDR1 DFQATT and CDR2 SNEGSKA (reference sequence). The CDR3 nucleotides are TGCAGTGCTAGAGATTTTGCCGCGGGGAATTCACCCCTCCACTTT. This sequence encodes CSARDFAAGNSPLHF.

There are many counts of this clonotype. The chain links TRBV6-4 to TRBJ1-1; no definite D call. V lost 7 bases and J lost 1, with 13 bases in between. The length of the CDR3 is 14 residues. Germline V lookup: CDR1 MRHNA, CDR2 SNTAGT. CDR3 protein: CASTANPGNTEAFF. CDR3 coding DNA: TGTGCCAGCACCGCGAACCCCGGGAACACTGAAGCTTTCTTT.

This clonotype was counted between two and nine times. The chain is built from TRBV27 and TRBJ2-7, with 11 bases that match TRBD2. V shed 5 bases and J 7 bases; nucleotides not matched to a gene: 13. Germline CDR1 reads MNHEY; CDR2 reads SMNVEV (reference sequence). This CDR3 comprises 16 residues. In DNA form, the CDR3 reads TGTGCCAGCAGTCGAACTTTGACTAGCGGGACGCGGGAGCAGTACTTC. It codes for CASSRTLTSGTREQYF.

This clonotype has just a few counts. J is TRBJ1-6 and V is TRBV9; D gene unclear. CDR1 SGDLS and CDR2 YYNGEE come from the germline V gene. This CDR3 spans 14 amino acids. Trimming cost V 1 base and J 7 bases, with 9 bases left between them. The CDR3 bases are TGTGCCAGCAGCGTATCCAACCAGAATTCACCCCTCCACTTT. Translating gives CASSVSNQNSPLHF.

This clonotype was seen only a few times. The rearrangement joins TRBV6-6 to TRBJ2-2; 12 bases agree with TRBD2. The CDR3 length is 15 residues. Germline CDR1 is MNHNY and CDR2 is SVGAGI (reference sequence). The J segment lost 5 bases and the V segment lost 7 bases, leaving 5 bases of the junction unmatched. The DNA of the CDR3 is TGTGCCAGCAAAGCTAGCGGGAGGGTTACCGGGGAGCTGTTTTTT. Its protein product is CASKASGRVTGELFF.

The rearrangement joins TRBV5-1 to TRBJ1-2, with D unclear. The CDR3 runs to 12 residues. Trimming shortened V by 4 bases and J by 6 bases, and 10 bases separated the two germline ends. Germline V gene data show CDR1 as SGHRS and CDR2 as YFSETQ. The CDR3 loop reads CASSPQGDGYTF. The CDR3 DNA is TGCGCCAGCAGCCCGCAAGGAGATGGCTACACCTTC.

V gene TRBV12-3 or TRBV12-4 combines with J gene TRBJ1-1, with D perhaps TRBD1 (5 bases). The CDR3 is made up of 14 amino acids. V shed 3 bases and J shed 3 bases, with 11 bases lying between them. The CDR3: CASSFGQGYTEAFF. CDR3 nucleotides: TGTGCCAGCAGTTTTGGGCAGGGTTACACTGAAGCTTTCTTT.

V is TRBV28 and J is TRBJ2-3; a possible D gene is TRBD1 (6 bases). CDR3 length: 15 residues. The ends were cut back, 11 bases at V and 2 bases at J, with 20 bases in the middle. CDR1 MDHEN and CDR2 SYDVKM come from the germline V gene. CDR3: CASTPGDTFTDTQYF. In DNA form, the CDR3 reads TGTGCCTCCACCCCCGGGGACACCTTCACAGATACGCAGTATTTT.

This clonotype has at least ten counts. The CDR3 loop is CASRYTGTPYGYTF. The DNA for the CDR3 is TGTGCCAGCAGATATACCGGGACACCCTATGGCTACACCTTC. This rearrangement joins TRBV7-9 to TRBJ1-2, with TRBD1 as a possible D gene (6 bases). Germline CDR1 is SEHNR and CDR2 is FQNEAQ (reference sequence). CDR3 length equals 14 residues. Deletions cut 6 bases from V and 4 bases from J, with 15 bases between.

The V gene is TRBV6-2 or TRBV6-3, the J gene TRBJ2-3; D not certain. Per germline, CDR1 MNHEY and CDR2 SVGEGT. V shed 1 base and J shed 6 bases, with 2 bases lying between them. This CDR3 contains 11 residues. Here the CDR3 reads CASSYFDTQYF. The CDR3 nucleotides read TGTGCCAGCAGTTACTTTGATACGCAGTATTTT.

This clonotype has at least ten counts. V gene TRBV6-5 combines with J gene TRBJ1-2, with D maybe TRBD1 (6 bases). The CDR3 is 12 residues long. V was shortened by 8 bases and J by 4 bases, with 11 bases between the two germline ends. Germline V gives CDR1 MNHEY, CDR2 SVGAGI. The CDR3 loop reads CASSAGAYGYTF. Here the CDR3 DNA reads TGTGCCAGCTCAGCAGGGGCCTATGGCTACACCTTC.

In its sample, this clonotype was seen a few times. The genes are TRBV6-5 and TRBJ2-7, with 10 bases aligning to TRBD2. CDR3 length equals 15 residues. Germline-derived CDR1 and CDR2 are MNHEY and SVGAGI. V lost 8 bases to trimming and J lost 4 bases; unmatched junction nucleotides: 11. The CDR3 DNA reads TGTGCCAGCGGGACCCTAGCGGGAGCTTTGTACGAGCAGTACTTC. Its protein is CASGTLAGALYEQYF.

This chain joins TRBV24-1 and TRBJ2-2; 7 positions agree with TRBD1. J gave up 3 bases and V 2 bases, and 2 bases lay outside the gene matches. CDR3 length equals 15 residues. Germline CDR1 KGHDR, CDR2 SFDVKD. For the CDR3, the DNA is TGTGCCACCAGTGATTCAGGGACAGACACCGGGGAGCTGTTTTTT. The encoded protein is CATSDSGTDTGELFF.

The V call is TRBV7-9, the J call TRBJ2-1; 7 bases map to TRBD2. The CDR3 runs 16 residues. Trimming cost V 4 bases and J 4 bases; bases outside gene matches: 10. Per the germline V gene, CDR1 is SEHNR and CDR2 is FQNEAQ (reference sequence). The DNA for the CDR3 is TGTGCCAGCAGCTCACCGAGGCAGCGGGGATACAATGAGCAGTTCTTC. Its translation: CASSSPRQRGYNEQFF.

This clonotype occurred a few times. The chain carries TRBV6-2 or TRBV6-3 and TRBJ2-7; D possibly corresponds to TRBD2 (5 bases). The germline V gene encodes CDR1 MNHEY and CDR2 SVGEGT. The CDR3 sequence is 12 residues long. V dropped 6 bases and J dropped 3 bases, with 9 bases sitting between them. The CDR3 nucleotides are TGTGCCAGCAGGGACTTCGACTACGAGCAGTACTTC. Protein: CASRDFDYEQYF.

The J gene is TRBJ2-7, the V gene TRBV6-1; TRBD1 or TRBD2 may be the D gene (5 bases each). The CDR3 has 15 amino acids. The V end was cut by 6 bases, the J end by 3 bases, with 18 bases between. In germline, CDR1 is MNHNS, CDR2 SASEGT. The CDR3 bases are TGTGCCAGCAGGGGAGCCCCGGGACCGTTCTACGAGCAGTACTTC. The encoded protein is CASRGAPGPFYEQYF.

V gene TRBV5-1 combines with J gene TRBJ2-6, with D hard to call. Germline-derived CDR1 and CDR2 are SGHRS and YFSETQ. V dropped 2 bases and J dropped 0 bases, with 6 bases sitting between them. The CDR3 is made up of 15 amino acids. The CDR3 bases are TGCGCCAGCAGCTTCACGGGCTCTGGGGCCAACGTCCTGACTTTC. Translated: CASSFTGSGANVLTF. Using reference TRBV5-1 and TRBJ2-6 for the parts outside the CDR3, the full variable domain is KAGVTQTPRYLIKTRGQQVTLSCSPISGHRSVSWYQQTPGQGLQFLFEYFSETQRNKGNFPGRFSGRQFSNSRSEMNVSTLELGDSALYLCASSFTGSGANVLTFGAGSRLTVL.

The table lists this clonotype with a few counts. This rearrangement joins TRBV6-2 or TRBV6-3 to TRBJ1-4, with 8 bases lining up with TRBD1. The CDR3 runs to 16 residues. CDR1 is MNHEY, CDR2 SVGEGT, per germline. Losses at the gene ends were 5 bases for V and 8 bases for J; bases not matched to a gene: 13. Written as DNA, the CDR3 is TGTGCCAGCAGTCCCACTCCGACAGGGGCCTTGGAAAAACTGTTTTTT. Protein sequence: CASSPTPTGALEKLFF.

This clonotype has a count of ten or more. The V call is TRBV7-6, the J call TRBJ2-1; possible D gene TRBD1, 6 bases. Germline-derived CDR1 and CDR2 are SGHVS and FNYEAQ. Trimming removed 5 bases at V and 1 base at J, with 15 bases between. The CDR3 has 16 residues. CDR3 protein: CASSPWTVWSYNEQFF. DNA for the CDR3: TGTGCCAGCAGCCCCTGGACAGTTTGGTCCTACAATGAGCAGTTCTTC. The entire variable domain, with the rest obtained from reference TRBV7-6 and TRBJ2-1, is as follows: GAGVSQSPRYKVTKRGQDVALRCDPISGHVSLYWYRQALGQGPEFLTYFNYEAQQDKSGLPNDRFSAERPEGSISTLTIQRTEQRDSAMYRCASSPWTVWSYNEQFFGPGTRLTVL.

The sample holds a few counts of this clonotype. The CDR3 DNA follows: TGCAGCGTTGAAGAACTAAGGGATGGCTACACCTTC. Its translation is CSVEELRDGYTF. The chain links TRBV29-1 to TRBJ1-2; D gene unclear. Germline V lookup: CDR1 SQVTM, CDR2 ANQGSEA. The CDR3 is 12 residues long. The ends were cut back, 0 bases at V and 6 bases at J, with 8 bases in the middle.

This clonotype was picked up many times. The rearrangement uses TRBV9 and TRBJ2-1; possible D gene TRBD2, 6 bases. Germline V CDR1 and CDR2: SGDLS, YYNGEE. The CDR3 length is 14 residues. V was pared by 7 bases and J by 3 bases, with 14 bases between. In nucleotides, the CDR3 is TGTGCCAGCCGCGGCGGGATAAACTACAATGAGCAGTTCTTC. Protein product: CASRGGINYNEQFF.

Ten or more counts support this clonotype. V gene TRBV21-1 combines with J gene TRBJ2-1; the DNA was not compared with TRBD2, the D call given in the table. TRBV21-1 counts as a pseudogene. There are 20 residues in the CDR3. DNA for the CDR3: TGTGCCAGCAGCAAAGGGATGAGGGGGCGACTAGCGGGAGGAGGTGATGAGCAGTTCTTC. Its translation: CASSKGMRGRLAGGGDEQFF.